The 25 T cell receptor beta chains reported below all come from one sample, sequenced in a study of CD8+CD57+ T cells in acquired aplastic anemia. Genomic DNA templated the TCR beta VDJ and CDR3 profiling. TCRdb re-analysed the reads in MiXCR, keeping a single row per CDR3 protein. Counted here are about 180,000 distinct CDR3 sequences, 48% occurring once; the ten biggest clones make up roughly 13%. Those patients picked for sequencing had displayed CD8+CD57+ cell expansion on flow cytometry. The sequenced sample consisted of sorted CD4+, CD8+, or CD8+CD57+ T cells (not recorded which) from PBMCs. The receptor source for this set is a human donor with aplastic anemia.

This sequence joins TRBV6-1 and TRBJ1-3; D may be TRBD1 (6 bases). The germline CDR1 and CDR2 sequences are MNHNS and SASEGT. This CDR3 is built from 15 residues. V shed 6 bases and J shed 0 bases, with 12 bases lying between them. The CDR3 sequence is CASRTGPSSGNTIYF. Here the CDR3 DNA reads TGTGCCAGCAGGACAGGCCCGAGCTCTGGAAACACCATATATTTT.

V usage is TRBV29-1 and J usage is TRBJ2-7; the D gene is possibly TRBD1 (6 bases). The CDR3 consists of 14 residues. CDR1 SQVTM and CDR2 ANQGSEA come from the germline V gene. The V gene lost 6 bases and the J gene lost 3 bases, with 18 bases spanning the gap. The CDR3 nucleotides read TGCAGCGTCACCCAAGACAGGTACAACTACGAGCAGTACTTC. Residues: CSVTQDRYNYEQYF.

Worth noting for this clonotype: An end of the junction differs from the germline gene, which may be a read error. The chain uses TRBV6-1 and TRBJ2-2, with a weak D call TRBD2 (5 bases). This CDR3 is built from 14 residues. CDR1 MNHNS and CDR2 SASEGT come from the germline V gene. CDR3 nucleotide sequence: TGTGCCAGCAGTCCAGCCAGGAACACCGGGGATCTGTTTTTT. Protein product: CASSPARNTGDLFF.

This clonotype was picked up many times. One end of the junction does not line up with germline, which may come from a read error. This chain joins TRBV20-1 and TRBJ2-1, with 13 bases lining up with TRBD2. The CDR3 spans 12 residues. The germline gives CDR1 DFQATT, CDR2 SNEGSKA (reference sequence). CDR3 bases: TGCAGTGCTAGAGGCGCCGGGACTAGCGGGGTCTTC. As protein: CSARGAGTSGVF.

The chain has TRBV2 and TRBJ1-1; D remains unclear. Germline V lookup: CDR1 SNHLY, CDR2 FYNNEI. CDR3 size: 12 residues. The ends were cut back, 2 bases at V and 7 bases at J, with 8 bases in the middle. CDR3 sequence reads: CASSERLGEAFF. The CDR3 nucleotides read TGTGCCAGCAGTGAACGTCTCGGTGAAGCTTTCTTT.

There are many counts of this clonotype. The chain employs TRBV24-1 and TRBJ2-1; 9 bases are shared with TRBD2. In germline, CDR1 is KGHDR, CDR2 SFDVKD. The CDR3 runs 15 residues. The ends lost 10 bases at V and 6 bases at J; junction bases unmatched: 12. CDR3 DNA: TGTGCCACGGGCGCAGCGGGGGGTTTGGGCAATGAGCAGTTCTTC. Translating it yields CATGAAGGLGNEQFF.

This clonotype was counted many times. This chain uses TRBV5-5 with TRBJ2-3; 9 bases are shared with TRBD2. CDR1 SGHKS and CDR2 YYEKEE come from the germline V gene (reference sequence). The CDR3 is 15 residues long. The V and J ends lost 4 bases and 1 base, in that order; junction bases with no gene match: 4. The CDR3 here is CASSLIAGGTDTQYF. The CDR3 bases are TGTGCCAGCAGCCTCATAGCGGGAGGCACAGATACGCAGTATTTT.

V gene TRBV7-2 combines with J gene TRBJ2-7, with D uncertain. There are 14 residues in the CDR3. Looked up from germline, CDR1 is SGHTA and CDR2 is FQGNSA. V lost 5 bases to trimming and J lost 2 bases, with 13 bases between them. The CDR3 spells CASSHGIGAYEQYF. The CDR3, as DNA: TGTGCCAGCAGCCATGGAATTGGGGCCTACGAGCAGTACTTC.

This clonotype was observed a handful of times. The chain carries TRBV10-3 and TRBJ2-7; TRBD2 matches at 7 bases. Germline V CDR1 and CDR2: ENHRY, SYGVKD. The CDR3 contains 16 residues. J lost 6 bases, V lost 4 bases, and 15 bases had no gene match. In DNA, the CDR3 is TGTGCCATCAGTGGGATCACTAGCGCCAAACCTTCCGAGCAGTACTTC. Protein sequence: CAISGITSAKPSEQYF.

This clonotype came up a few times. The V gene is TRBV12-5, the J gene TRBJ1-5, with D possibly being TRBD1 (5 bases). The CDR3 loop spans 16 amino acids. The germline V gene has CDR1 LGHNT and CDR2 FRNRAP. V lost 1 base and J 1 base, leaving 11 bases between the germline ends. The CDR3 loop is CASGLGQGNSNQPQHF. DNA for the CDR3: TGTGCTAGTGGTTTGGGCCAGGGTAACAGCAATCAGCCCCAGCATTTT.

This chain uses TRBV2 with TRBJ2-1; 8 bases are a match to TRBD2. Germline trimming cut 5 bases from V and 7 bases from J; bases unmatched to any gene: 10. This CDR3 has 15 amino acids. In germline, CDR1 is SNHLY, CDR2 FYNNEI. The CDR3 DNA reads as TGTGCCAGCAGTACGGGAAGCGGGAGCTGGAATGAGCAGTTCTTC. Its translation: CASSTGSGSWNEQFF.

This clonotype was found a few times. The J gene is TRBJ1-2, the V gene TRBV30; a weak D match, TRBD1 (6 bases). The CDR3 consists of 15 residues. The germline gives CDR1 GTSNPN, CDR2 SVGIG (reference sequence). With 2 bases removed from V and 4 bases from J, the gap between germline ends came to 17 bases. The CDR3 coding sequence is TGTGCCTGGAGTAACGGGGGCGGATCCCTCTATGGCTACACCTTC. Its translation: CAWSNGGGSLYGYTF.

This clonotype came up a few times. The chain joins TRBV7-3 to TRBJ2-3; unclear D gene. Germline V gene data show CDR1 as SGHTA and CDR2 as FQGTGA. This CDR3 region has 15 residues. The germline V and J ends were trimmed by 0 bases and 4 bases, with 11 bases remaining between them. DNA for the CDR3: TGTGCCAGCAGCTTAACGAAAATGGACGCAGATACGCAGTATTTT. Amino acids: CASSLTKMDADTQYF.

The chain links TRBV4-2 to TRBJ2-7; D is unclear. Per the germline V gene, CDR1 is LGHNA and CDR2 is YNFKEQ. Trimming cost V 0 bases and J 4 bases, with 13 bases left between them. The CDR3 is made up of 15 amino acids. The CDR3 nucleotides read TGTGCCAGCAGCCAAGATATGACGACCGGGTACGAGCAGTACTTC. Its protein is CASSQDMTTGYEQYF.

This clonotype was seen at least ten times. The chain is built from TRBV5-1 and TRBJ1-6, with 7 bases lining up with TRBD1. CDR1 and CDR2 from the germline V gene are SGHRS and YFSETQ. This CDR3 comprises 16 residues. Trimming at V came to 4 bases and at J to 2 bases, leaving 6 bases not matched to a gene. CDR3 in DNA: TGCGCCAGCAGCCCAACAGGGGACGCCTATAATTCACCCCTCCACTTT. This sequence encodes CASSPTGDAYNSPLHF.

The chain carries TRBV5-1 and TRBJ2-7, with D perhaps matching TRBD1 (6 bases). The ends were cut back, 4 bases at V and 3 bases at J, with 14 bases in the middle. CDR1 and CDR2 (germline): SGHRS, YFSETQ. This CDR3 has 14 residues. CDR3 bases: TGCGCCAGCAGCAACACAGGGAATCTCTACGAGCAGTACTTC. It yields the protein CASSNTGNLYEQYF.

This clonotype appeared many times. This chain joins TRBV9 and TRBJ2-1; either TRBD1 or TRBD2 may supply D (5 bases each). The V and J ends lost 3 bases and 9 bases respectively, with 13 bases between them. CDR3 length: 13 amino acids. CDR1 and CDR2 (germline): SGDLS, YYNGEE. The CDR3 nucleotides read TGTGCCAGCAGCGAGGGGCCGGGGACTGAGCAGTTCTTC. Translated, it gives CASSEGPGTEQFF.

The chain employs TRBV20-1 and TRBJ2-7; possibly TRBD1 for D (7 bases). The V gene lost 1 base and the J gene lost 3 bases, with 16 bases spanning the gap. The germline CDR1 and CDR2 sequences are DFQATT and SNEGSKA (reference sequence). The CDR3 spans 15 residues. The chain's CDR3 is CSARVVAQGGYEQYF. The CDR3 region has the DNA TGCAGTGCTAGAGTAGTAGCGCAGGGGGGCTACGAGCAGTACTTC.

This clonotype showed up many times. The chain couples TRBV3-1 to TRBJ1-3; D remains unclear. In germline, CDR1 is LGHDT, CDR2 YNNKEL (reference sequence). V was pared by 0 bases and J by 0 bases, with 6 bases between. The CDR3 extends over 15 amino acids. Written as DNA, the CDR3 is TGTGCCAGCAGCCAAGATGTTAGCTCTGGAAACACCATATATTTT. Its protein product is CASSQDVSSGNTIYF.

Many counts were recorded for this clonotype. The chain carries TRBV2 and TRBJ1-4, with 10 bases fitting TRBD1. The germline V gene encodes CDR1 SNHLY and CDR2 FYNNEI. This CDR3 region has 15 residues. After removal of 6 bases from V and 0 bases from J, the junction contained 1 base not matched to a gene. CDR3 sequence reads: CASSGQGATNEKLFF. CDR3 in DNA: TGTGCCAGCAGCGGACAGGGGGCAACTAATGAAAAACTGTTTTTT.

The CDR3 DNA follows: TGCGCCAGCAGCCAAGAATCGGGACGGGGTTACAATGAGCAGTTCTTC. Its translation is CASSQESGRGYNEQFF. The rearrangement links TRBV4-3 to TRBJ2-1, with D perhaps matching TRBD1 or TRBD2 (5 bases each). This CDR3 is 16 amino acids long. Germline CDR1 LGHNA, CDR2 YSLEER. V lost 0 bases to trimming and J lost 4 bases, with 13 bases between them.

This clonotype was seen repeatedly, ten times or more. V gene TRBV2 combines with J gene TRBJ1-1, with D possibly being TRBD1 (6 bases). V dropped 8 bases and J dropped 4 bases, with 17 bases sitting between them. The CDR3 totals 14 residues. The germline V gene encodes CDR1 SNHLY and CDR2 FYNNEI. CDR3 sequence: CASGSRGTGTEAFF. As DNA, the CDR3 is TGTGCCAGCGGTTCCAGGGGTACGGGCACTGAAGCTTTCTTT.

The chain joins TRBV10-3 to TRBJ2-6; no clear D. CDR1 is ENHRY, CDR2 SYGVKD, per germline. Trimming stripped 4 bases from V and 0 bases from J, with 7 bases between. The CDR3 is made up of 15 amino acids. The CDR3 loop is CAISGGGSGANVLTF. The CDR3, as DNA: TGTGCCATCAGTGGAGGTGGCTCTGGGGCCAACGTCCTGACTTTC.

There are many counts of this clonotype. In nucleotides, the CDR3 is TGTGCCAGTAGCAATAGAGGGGTTAGGTTCGCTGAAGCTTTCTTT. Amino acids: CASSNRGVRFAEAFF. The chain joins TRBV19 to TRBJ1-1, with D maybe TRBD1 (5 bases). Germline CDR1 LNHDA, CDR2 SQIVND (reference sequence). CDR3 length: 15 residues. Trimming left V 6 bases short and J 6 bases short, with 20 bases between.

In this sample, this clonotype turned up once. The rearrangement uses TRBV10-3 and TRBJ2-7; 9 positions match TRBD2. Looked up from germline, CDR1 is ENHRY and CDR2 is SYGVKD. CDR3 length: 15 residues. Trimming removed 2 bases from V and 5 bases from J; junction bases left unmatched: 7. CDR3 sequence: CAISEPGLAVNEQYF. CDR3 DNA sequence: TGTGCCATCAGTGAGCCGGGACTAGCAGTCAACGAGCAGTACTTC.